This entry lists 24 T cell receptor beta chains sequenced from one sample in a study of T-cell reconstitution after alpha-beta-depleted transplantation in children. Molecular barcoding with unique molecular identifiers was used for the TCRbeta library. One entry per CDR3 protein results from TCRdb running MiXCR on the PCR reads. This sample has approximately 120,000 distinct CDR3 sequences; about 9.6% occur once, and the top ten carry 24%. The material sequenced was PBMCs, mostly from graft donor cells, taken 180 days after TCRalphabeta/CD19-depleted stem cell transplant. The origin of the receptors is a girl less than two years old who had a stem cell transplant for combined immunodeficiency, so the T cells may come from the graft donor.

The rearrangement joins TRBV14 to TRBJ2-3; 9 bases agree with TRBD1. The ends lost 4 bases at V and 1 base at J; junction bases unmatched: 9. Germline CDR1 is SGHDN and CDR2 is FVKESK. This CDR3 has 17 amino acids. In DNA, the CDR3 is TGTGCCAGCAGCCGCCGGGACAGGGCGCGGGGCACAGATACGCAGTATTTT. Protein: CASSRRDRARGTDTQYF.

This clonotype was observed a few times. The chain couples TRBV10-3 to TRBJ2-7, with 12 bases fitting TRBD2. J was trimmed by 0 bases and V by 2 bases; bases with no gene match: 5. The CDR3 runs to 17 residues. Per germline, CDR1 ENHRY and CDR2 SYGVKD. The CDR3 sequence is CAISEGLAGLSSYEQYF. CDR3 in DNA: TGTGCCATCAGTGAGGGACTAGCGGGACTGAGCTCCTACGAGCAGTACTTC.

In this sample, this clonotype turned up once. A read error may produce the germline difference seen at one junction end. The chain combines TRBV5-1 with TRBJ2-4, with unresolved D. CDR3 length: 14 amino acids. Germline V gene lookup returns CDR1 SGHRS and CDR2 YFSETQ. The CDR3 reads CASSPTIGKNSQYF. CDR3 sequence (DNA): TGCGCCAGCAGCCCTACTATAGGCAAAAACAGTCAGTACTTC.

V usage is TRBV30 and J usage is TRBJ1-2; possibly TRBD1 for D (6 bases). Trimming shortened V by 4 bases and J by 9 bases, and 9 bases separated the two germline ends. In germline, CDR1 is GTSNPN, CDR2 SVGIG (reference sequence). The CDR3 spans 10 residues. The CDR3 nucleotides read TGTGCCTGGAAGGGGGAAAGCTACACCTTC. Its translation: CAWKGESYTF.

This clonotype has just a few counts. The J gene is TRBJ1-5, the V gene TRBV6-2 or TRBV6-3; D gene ambiguous. Germline V CDR1 and CDR2: MNHEY, SVGEGT. V shed 3 bases and J shed 1 base, with 10 bases lying between them. The CDR3 contains 15 residues. CDR3 nucleotides: TGTGCCAGCAGTTATACCGGGAGAAGCAATCAGCCCCAGCATTTT. This encodes CASSYTGRSNQPQHF.

This clonotype has at least ten counts. The chain has TRBV27 and TRBJ2-5; TRBD2 matches at 7 bases. Germline V CDR1 and CDR2: MNHEY, SMNVEV (reference sequence). V gave up 3 bases and J gave up 5 bases; unmatched junction bases: 6. The CDR3 spans 14 residues. The CDR3 loop is CASSLAGERETQYF. The CDR3 DNA reads TGTGCCAGCAGTTTGGCGGGAGAGCGTGAGACCCAGTACTTC.

This clonotype was counted between two and nine times. The V and J genes are TRBV20-1 and TRBJ2-3; D is perhaps TRBD1 or TRBD2 (5 bases each). The CDR3 is made up of 14 amino acids. The V end was cut by 7 bases, the J end by 4 bases, with 18 bases between. From germline, CDR1 is DFQATT and CDR2 SNEGSKA (reference sequence). CDR3 region: CSVSLGRGADTQYF. Written as DNA, the CDR3 is TGCAGTGTCTCACTAGGGCGAGGGGCAGATACGCAGTATTTT.

The J gene is TRBJ1-2, the V gene TRBV12-3 or TRBV12-4; 10 nucleotides match TRBD1. The CDR3 covers 16 residues. The trim removed 4 bases at V and 5 bases at J, leaving 10 bases unmatched. The CDR3 spells CASSSSGQGSLYGYTF. The CDR3 bases are TGTGCCAGCAGTTCATCGGGACAGGGGAGTTTGTATGGCTACACCTTC.

This clonotype showed up just a few times. The rearrangement links TRBV12-3 or TRBV12-4 to TRBJ1-5; 8 bases are shared with TRBD1. CDR3 length equals 15 residues. The V segment lost 8 bases and the J segment 0 bases; nucleotides outside the gene matches: 6. The CDR3 region is CASRQGLTSNQPQHF. The CDR3 DNA reads TGTGCCAGCCGACAGGGGCTCACTAGCAATCAGCCCCAGCATTTT.

V usage is TRBV29-1 and J usage is TRBJ2-7; possible D gene TRBD1, 5 bases. The CDR3 totals 14 residues. Germline assignment: CDR1 SQVTM and CDR2 ANQGSEA. The V and J ends lost 3 bases and 2 bases respectively, with 14 bases between them. CDR3 coding DNA: TGCAGCGTTGAGATCGGTCCAGGGACCTACGAGCAGTACTTC. Residues: CSVEIGPGTYEQYF.

V gene TRBV6-5 combines with J gene TRBJ1-5; the D gene is possibly TRBD1 (5 bases). This CDR3 is 14 amino acids long. CDR1 is MNHEY and CDR2 is SVGAGI in the germline V gene. Trimming shortened V by 2 bases and J by 0 bases, and 5 bases separated the two germline ends. CDR3 sequence reads: CASSYGASNQPQHF. The CDR3 DNA reads as TGTGCCAGCAGTTACGGGGCTAGCAATCAGCCCCAGCATTTT.

The sample holds a few counts of this clonotype. V gene TRBV2 combines with J gene TRBJ1-1; D uncertain. Germline loops: CDR1 SNHLY, CDR2 FYNNEI. V shed 7 bases and J shed 2 bases, with 11 bases lying between them. CDR3 length equals 13 residues. The CDR3 sequence: CASKDGPNTEAFF. CDR3 in DNA: TGTGCCAGCAAGGACGGACCAAACACTGAAGCTTTCTTT.

The genes are TRBV20-1 and TRBJ1-2; TRBD1 is a possible D gene (5 bases). V lost 5 bases and J lost 5, with 15 bases in between. This CDR3 spans 13 amino acids. The germline CDR1 and CDR2 sequences are DFQATT and SNEGSKA (reference sequence). The CDR3 reads CSASDSRPYGYTF. The CDR3 nucleotides are TGCAGTGCTTCAGACAGTAGACCTTATGGCTACACCTTC.

This clonotype was counted only a few times. The chain joins TRBV4-3 to TRBJ2-7; TRBD2 is a possible D gene (6 bases). CDR1 LGHNA and CDR2 YSLEER come from the germline V gene. Trimming cost V 3 bases and J 6 bases, with 18 bases left between them. The CDR3 spans 15 residues. CDR3 sequence (DNA): TGCGCCAGCAGCCAGGCACCGGAGGGTTCGGTCGAGCAGTACTTC. Translating it yields CASSQAPEGSVEQYF.

There are a few counts of this clonotype. This chain joins TRBV18 and TRBJ1-1, with TRBD1 identical over 7 bases. Germline V gene lookup returns CDR1 KGHSH and CDR2 LQKENI. This CDR3 region has 13 residues. J gave up 5 bases and V 4 bases, and 4 bases lay outside the gene matches. CDR3 residues: CASSRQGGTEAFF. CDR3 nucleotide sequence: TGTGCCAGCTCACGACAGGGAGGGACTGAAGCTTTCTTT.

Only a few counts were recorded for this clonotype. The V gene is TRBV29-1, the J gene TRBJ1-4; 8 bases fit TRBD1. The CDR3 spans 13 residues. CDR1 and CDR2 from the germline V gene are SQVTM and ANQGSEA. The junction had 7 bases not matched to a gene; V was cut back by 7 bases and J by 6 bases. The CDR3 spells CSALDRVDEKLFF. The CDR3 bases are TGCAGCGCCCTGGACAGGGTGGATGAAAAACTGTTTTTT.

This clonotype was found a few times. The CDR3 DNA sequence: TGCAGTGCTAGCGACAGGTTGAACACTGAAGCTTTCTTT. Its translation is CSASDRLNTEAFF. J is TRBJ1-1 and V is TRBV20-1, with D maybe TRBD1 (6 bases). The length of the CDR3 is 13 residues. With 3 bases removed from V and 0 bases from J, the gap between germline ends came to 8 bases. Germline V gene lookup returns CDR1 DFQATT and CDR2 SNEGSKA (reference sequence).

This rearrangement joins TRBV20-1 to TRBJ1-3; D ambiguous. The CDR3 sequence is 12 residues long. Germline values: CDR1 DFQATT, CDR2 SNEGSKA (reference sequence). Trimming removed 3 bases at V and 4 bases at J, with 7 bases between. The CDR3: CSASGYGNTIYF. DNA for the CDR3: TGCAGTGCTAGCGGGTACGGAAACACCATATATTTT.

The chain recombines TRBV3-1 with TRBJ2-5, with 7 bases fitting TRBD1. This CDR3 contains 14 residues. The V and J ends lost 5 bases and 3 bases, in that order; junction bases with no gene match: 6. CDR1 is LGHDT, CDR2 YNNKEL, per germline (reference sequence). This CDR3 is CASSESGGKETQYF. CDR3 nucleotide sequence: TGTGCCAGCAGCGAATCAGGGGGAAAAGAGACCCAGTACTTC.

This clonotype was found a few times. This chain connects TRBV7-9 to TRBJ2-5; TRBD2 matches 12 bases. This CDR3 comprises 16 residues. V lost 5 bases to trimming and J lost 2 bases; unmatched junction nucleotides: 6. Germline CDR1 is SEHNR and CDR2 is FQNEAQ (reference sequence). As DNA, the CDR3 is TGTGCCAGCAGCGTAGGACTAGCGGGGATTCAAGAGACCCAGTACTTC. Its protein is CASSVGLAGIQETQYF.

The chain employs TRBV29-1 and TRBJ2-1; either TRBD1 or TRBD2 may fit D (5 bases each). The length of the CDR3 is 15 residues. Germline V gene data show CDR1 as SQVTM and CDR2 as ANQGSEA. Trimming removed 6 bases at V and 7 bases at J, with 22 bases between. The CDR3 coding sequence is TGCAGCGTGACTAACGCAGGGTTTACAAGGAATGAGCAGTTCTTC. Amino acids: CSVTNAGFTRNEQFF.

In this sample, this clonotype turned up a few times. The V and J genes are TRBV18 and TRBJ2-2; D call uncertain. The germline gives CDR1 KGHSH, CDR2 LQKENI. V lost 4 bases and J 3 bases, leaving 6 bases between the germline ends. The CDR3 has 13 amino acids. CDR3 sequence reads: CASSRTDTGELFF. Here the CDR3 DNA reads TGTGCCAGCTCACGAACAGACACCGGGGAGCTGTTTTTT.

This clonotype was found a few times. The V and J genes are TRBV9 and TRBJ2-6; the D call may be TRBD1 or TRBD2 (5 bases each). CDR3 size: 17 residues. V lost 2 bases and J lost 4, with 16 bases in between. CDR1 and CDR2 (germline): SGDLS, YYNGEE. CDR3 nucleotide sequence: TGTGCCAGCAGCGTCCTCGGGACCCAAACGGGGGCCAACGTCCTGACTTTC. Translation gives CASSVLGTQTGANVLTF.

The chain combines TRBV12-3 or TRBV12-4 with TRBJ2-5, with 13 bases lining up with TRBD2. The V gene end was trimmed by 6 bases and the J gene end by 2 bases; junction bases not matched to a gene: 3. The CDR3 loop spans 15 amino acids. The chain's CDR3 is CASSSTSGGQETQYF. CDR3 nucleotides: TGTGCCAGCAGCTCGACTAGCGGGGGGCAAGAGACCCAGTACTTC.